The TCR beta chain under discussion was sequenced for a study of blood T cell repertoires in COVID-19. Study-level background: Samples taken during acute and convalescent COVID-19 were collected in the United States, Italy and Spain. In each case, the material was cDNA or gDNA derived from T cells, B-cell-depleted T cells, or PBMCs.

Here immunoSEQ multiplex PCR was the method, and the copy in TCRdb shows in-frame clones only, minus some. The sample yields some 220,000 clones, approximately 85% seen once. V lost 0 bases, J lost 3 bases, and 9 bases stayed unmatched. Germline-derived CDR1 and CDR2 are MNHEY and SMNVEV (reference sequence). CDR3 length: 18 residues. It was during active infection that Seattle patients were enrolled and then longitudinally followed. This chain links TRBV27 with TRBJ1-3; TRBD1 aligns across 9 bases. This sequence was found in a man between 45 and 60 years old with COVID-19, enrolled during active disease. The sequencing sample was made of peripheral blood. The CDR3 sequence: CASSLSGTGFQNGNTIYF. The CDR3, as DNA: TGTGCCAGCAGTTTATCCGGGACAGGGTTTCAAAATGGAAACACCATATATTTT.